This T cell receptor beta chain was documented in a study of technical replicates of blood from a few donors. Generated by immunoSEQ multiplex PCR, the TCRdb table keeps only in-frame clones and is missing some. The table has just over 70,000 clones, roughly 94% seen once. V dropped 5 bases and J dropped 8; count of bases not matched to a gene: 12. CDR1 is LGHNA and CDR2 is YSLEER in the germline V gene. The CDR3 loop spans 18 amino acids. This sequence was found in a human donor in good health. The sample consisted of T cells isolated from PBMCs. The V gene is TRBV4-3, the J gene TRBJ2-2; 15 bases fit TRBD2. The CDR3 DNA reads as TGCGCCAGCAGCGGACTAGCGGGAGGGCCTAGAGAGGAGGGGGAGCTGTTTTTT. Amino acids: CASSGLAGGPREEGELFF.